The clone carrying this TCR beta chain was recorded once. The antigen is unknown. This entry belongs to a study of cytomegalovirus exposure and HLA in healthy donors. Study-wide results and limits: The listing of about 150 TCR beta chains classed them as cytomegalovirus-associated. The classifier reportedly diagnosed cytomegalovirus status with high specificity and sensitivity.

TCRdb's copy holds only in-frame clones and misses some; the assay was immunoSEQ multiplex PCR. The sample has some 320,000 clones, approximately 86% seen once; the top ten hold 1% to 1.5%. The donors were members of the roughly 130-subject validation cohort (separate from the approximately 670-subject first cohort). Looked up from germline, CDR1 is SGHAT and CDR2 is FQNNGV. V lost 6 bases to trimming and J lost 4 bases, with 10 bases between them. The CDR3 sequence is 12 residues long. This chain joins TRBV11-2 and TRBJ2-7; no clear D. This clonotype was sampled from a woman aged 30 to 39 in good health and CMV-seropositive. The sample taken for sequencing was PBMCs. CDR3: CASSATTYEQYF. In DNA form, the CDR3 reads TGTGCCAGCAGTGCAACTACGTACGAGCAGTACTTC. The full variable domain, with the rest looked up from reference TRBV11-2 and TRBJ2-7, is EAGVAQSPRYKIIEKRQSVAFWCNPISGHATLYWYQQILGQGPKLLIQFQNNGVVDDSQLPKDRFSAERLKGVDSTLKIQPAKLEDSAVYLCASSATTYEQYFGPGTRLTVT.